The 28 T cell receptor beta chains below were found in one sample sequenced in a study of siplizumab effects on memory and regulatory T cells. The repertoire was sequenced with immunoSEQ multiplex PCR; TCRdb's copy has only in-frame clones and lacks some. The sample lists roughly 100,000 clones, 93% occurring once. Sequenced material: Tregs sorted from blood. The receptors were sampled from a human donor in good health.

The chain is built from TRBV6-1 and TRBJ2-7; possible D gene TRBD2, 7 bases. This CDR3 is built from 14 residues. V lost 4 bases, J lost 5 bases, and 15 bases lay in between. The germline CDR1 and CDR2 sequences are MNHNS and SASEGT. The CDR3 loop is CASSVRGGPNEQYF. The CDR3 bases are TGTGCCAGCAGTGTAAGGGGGGGGCCCAACGAGCAGTACTTC.

The gene calls are TRBV10-3 and TRBJ1-2, with a weak D call TRBD1 (6 bases). Deletions cut 10 bases from V and 8 bases from J, with 20 bases between. CDR3 length: 13 residues. Per germline, CDR1 ENHRY and CDR2 SYGVKD. The CDR3 is CATAIPGASGYTF. The CDR3 coding sequence is TGTGCCACCGCGATTCCAGGGGCCTCAGGCTACACCTTC.

V usage is TRBV4-1 and J usage is TRBJ2-3, with unresolved D. CDR1 and CDR2 from the germline V gene are MGHRA and YSYEKL. The CDR3 covers 16 residues. V was shortened by 1 base and J by 6 bases, with 17 bases between the two germline ends. The CDR3 loop reads CASSQGAASRMDTQYF. The CDR3 nucleotides are TGCGCCAGCAGCCAAGGGGCGGCCTCGCGAATGGATACGCAGTATTTT.

This clone was detected once. The gene calls are TRBV21-1 and TRBJ1-5; the table's D call TRBD1 went unverified against the DNA. TRBV21-1 is reported as a pseudogene. CDR3 size: 16 residues. The CDR3 DNA reads as TGTGCCAGCAGCATACAGGGACATAGTAGCAATCAGCCCCAGCATTTT. Amino acids: CASSIQGHSSNQPQHF.

The V call is TRBV27, the J call TRBJ2-2; D may correspond to TRBD1 or TRBD2 (6 bases each). Germline CDR1 and CDR2: MNHEY and SMNVEV (reference sequence). This CDR3 is built from 15 residues. The V end lost 0 bases, the J end lost 5 bases, and 10 bases lay between the germline ends. The CDR3 here is CASSLSPGATGELFF. CDR3 in DNA: TGTGCCAGCAGTTTATCGCCGGGGGCGACCGGGGAGCTGTTTTTT.

The chain links TRBV19 to TRBJ2-7; 7 bases line up with TRBD1. CDR1 and CDR2 from the germline V gene are LNHDA and SQIVND (reference sequence). The CDR3 consists of 15 residues. The V gene end was trimmed by 4 bases and the J gene end by 6 bases; junction bases not matched to a gene: 12. The chain's CDR3 is CASSTLKGAGLEQYF. CDR3 bases: TGTGCCAGTAGTACCCTCAAGGGGGCCGGGCTCGAGCAGTACTTC.

This chain links TRBV5-1 with TRBJ2-3, with TRBD1 identical over 7 bases. Germline V CDR1 and CDR2: SGHRS, YFSETQ. J was trimmed by 6 bases and V by 0 bases; bases with no gene match: 7. The CDR3 contains 15 residues. The CDR3 spells CASSLARQGTDTQYF. In DNA, the CDR3 is TGCGCCAGCAGCTTGGCGCGACAGGGTACGGATACGCAGTATTTT.

This chain uses TRBV5-1 with TRBJ2-7; TRBD1 matches at 9 bases. Germline values: CDR1 SGHRS, CDR2 YFSETQ. This CDR3 has 14 amino acids. V was pared by 2 bases and J by 7 bases, with 7 bases of the junction left unmatched. The CDR3 loop is CASSFGQGSGEQYF. The CDR3, as DNA: TGCGCCAGCAGCTTTGGACAGGGGAGTGGAGAGCAGTACTTC.

The chain is built from TRBV9 and TRBJ2-2; D is perhaps TRBD1 or TRBD2 (5 bases each). The germline gives CDR1 SGDLS, CDR2 YYNGEE. The CDR3 is made up of 15 amino acids. V was trimmed by 0 bases and J by 7 bases, leaving 13 bases between them. CDR3 coding DNA: TGTGCCAGCAGCGTAGGACCCCGGGGCGGCGGGGAGCTGTTTTTT. Encoded protein: CASSVGPRGGGELFF.

This clone was observed a single time. The chain carries TRBV5-1 and TRBJ2-7; either TRBD1 or TRBD2 may fit D (5 bases each). V was shortened by 5 bases and J by 4 bases, with 19 bases between the two germline ends. Germline loops: CDR1 SGHRS, CDR2 YFSETQ. This CDR3 is 15 amino acids long. The CDR3 DNA is TGCGCCAGCAGAGAGGGGCCAACCCTAAATTACGAGCAGTACTTC. Protein product: CASREGPTLNYEQYF.

The chain combines TRBV5-1 with TRBJ2-5; possibly TRBD1 or TRBD2 for D (5 bases each). Germline V gene data show CDR1 as SGHRS and CDR2 as YFSETQ. The CDR3 contains 11 residues. Trimming left V 4 bases short and J 13 bases short, with 14 bases between. The CDR3 loop reads CASSRGPELYF. As DNA, the CDR3 is TGCGCCAGCAGCCGGGGACCGGAACTGTACTTC. The full variable domain, in which reference TRBV5-1 and TRBJ2-5 provide the parts outside the CDR3, is KAGVTQTPRYLIKTRGQQVTLSCSPISGHRSVSWYQQTPGQGLQFLFEYFSETQRNKGNFPGRFSGRQFSNSRSEMNVSTLELGDSALYLCASSRGPELYFGPGTRLLVL.

Concerning this clone: A read error may produce the germline difference seen at one junction end. V usage is TRBV27 and J usage is TRBJ1-2, with 12 bases that match TRBD1. This CDR3 spans 13 amino acids. Germline assignment: CDR1 MNHEY and CDR2 SMNVEV (reference sequence). CDR3 region: CASSLGTGGTLRF. Written as DNA, the CDR3 is TGTGCCAGCAGTTTGGGGACAGGGGGCACCTTACGTTTC.

Of note for this clone: A junction end diverges from the germline sequence, so it may reflect a read error. The chain uses TRBV27 and TRBJ2-4, with 15 bases fitting TRBD2. The CDR3 loop spans 18 amino acids. CDR1 MNHEY and CDR2 SMNVEV come from the germline V gene (reference sequence). The CDR3 nucleotides are TGTGCCAGCAGTGCAATCGGACTAGCGGGAGGGGCCAGAAACATTCAGTACTTC. It encodes CASSAIGLAGGARNIQYF.

The chain links TRBV7-2 to TRBJ1-2; 10 nucleotides align to TRBD1. Germline trimming cut 5 bases from V and 7 bases from J; bases unmatched to any gene: 4. Per the germline V gene, CDR1 is SGHTA and CDR2 is FQGNSA. The CDR3 covers 13 residues. CDR3 in amino acids: CASSDRTGGGYTF. The CDR3 DNA reads TGTGCCAGCAGCGACCGGACAGGGGGTGGCTACACCTTC. Full variable domain (remainder filled in from reference TRBV7-2 and TRBJ1-2): GAGVSQSPSNKVTEKGKDVELRCDPISGHTALYWYRQSLGQGLEFLIYFQGNSAPDKSGLPSDRFSAERTGGSVSTLTIQRTQQEDSAVYLCASSDRTGGGYTFGSGTRLTVV.

V usage is TRBV25-1 and J usage is TRBJ2-4, with D possibly being TRBD2 (5 bases). This CDR3 has 14 residues. Trimming pared 3 bases from V and 8 bases from J, leaving 14 bases between. Per germline, CDR1 MGHDK and CDR2 SYGVNS. This CDR3 is CASSELVASDIQYF. The CDR3, as DNA: TGTGCCAGCAGTGAGCTGGTAGCGTCGGACATTCAGTACTTC. The full variable domain, completed using reference TRBV25-1 and TRBJ2-4, is EADIYQTPRYLVIGTGKKITLECSQTMGHDKMYWYQQDPGMELHLIHYSYGVNSTEKGDLSSESTVSRIRTEHFPLTLESARPSHTSQYLCASSELVASDIQYFGAGTRLSVL.

The chain has TRBV6-6 and TRBJ2-7; D uncertain. CDR1 MNHNY and CDR2 SVGAGI come from the germline V gene (reference sequence). The CDR3 is made up of 12 amino acids. The V and J ends lost 4 bases and 9 bases respectively, with 13 bases between them. The CDR3 DNA sequence: TGTGCCAGCAGTTCACCCCCGGGCCCGCAGTACTTC. This encodes CASSSPPGPQYF.

The rearrangement uses TRBV19 and TRBJ1-3; 7 nucleotides line up with TRBD1. The length of the CDR3 is 14 residues. Trimming took 10 bases from V and 3 from J; bases not matched to a gene: 9. Germline V CDR1 and CDR2: LNHDA, SQIVND (reference sequence). CDR3 nucleotides: TGTGCCACCTCCGTCGGACAGGTTGGAAACACCATATATTTT. Amino acids: CATSVGQVGNTIYF.

This sequence joins TRBV19 and TRBJ1-2; no definite D call. With 2 bases removed from V and 4 bases from J, the gap between germline ends came to 8 bases. This CDR3 has 13 amino acids. In germline, CDR1 is LNHDA, CDR2 SQIVND (reference sequence). As DNA, the CDR3 is TGTGCCAGTAGTATACAACGGTTCTATGGCTACACCTTC. As protein: CASSIQRFYGYTF.

V gene TRBV4-1 combines with J gene TRBJ1-1, with D hard to call. Germline assignment: CDR1 MGHRA and CDR2 YSYEKL. The ends were cut back, 4 bases at V and 1 base at J, with 13 bases in the middle. The CDR3 is made up of 15 amino acids. The CDR3 sequence is CASSPPAAKNTEAFF. CDR3 nucleotides: TGCGCCAGCAGCCCCCCAGCAGCTAAGAACACTGAAGCTTTCTTT.

This clone was counted only a few times. The chain has TRBV6-6 and TRBJ1-1; D gene ambiguous. Germline V CDR1 and CDR2: MNHNY, SVGAGI (reference sequence). Trimming took 6 bases from V and 0 from J, leaving 14 bases between them. The CDR3 consists of 15 residues. The CDR3, as DNA: TGTGCCAGCAGCCCAATGTGGGCCCTGAACACTGAAGCTTTCTTT. Translating it yields CASSPMWALNTEAFF.

This chain links TRBV4-3 with TRBJ2-1; 10 bases line up with TRBD2. The CDR3 loop spans 15 amino acids. The trim removed 1 base at V and 7 bases at J, leaving 4 bases unmatched. The V gene's germline CDR1 is LGHNA and CDR2 YSLEER. Here the CDR3 DNA reads TGCGCCAGCAGCCAAGGGACTAGCGGAAGTAATGAGCAGTTCTTC. The encoded protein is CASSQGTSGSNEQFF.

V usage is TRBV7-9 and J usage is TRBJ2-7; D is undetermined. Germline assignment: CDR1 SEHNR and CDR2 FQNEAQ (reference sequence). The CDR3 runs to 12 residues. V lost 1 base and J lost 6, with 7 bases in between. Here the CDR3 DNA reads TGTGCCAGCAGCTTAGGTGGTATCGAGCAGTACTTC. Amino acids: CASSLGGIEQYF.

V gene TRBV27 combines with J gene TRBJ2-1; the D call may be TRBD1 or TRBD2 (5 bases each). This CDR3 has 14 residues. V was shortened by 4 bases and J by 5 bases, with 12 bases between the two germline ends. The germline V gene encodes CDR1 MNHEY and CDR2 SMNVEV (reference sequence). The CDR3 loop reads CASSYGTVNNEQFF. CDR3 nucleotide sequence: TGTGCCAGCAGTTACGGGACGGTAAACAATGAGCAGTTCTTC.

The chain combines TRBV28 with TRBJ1-5; D is unclear. Deletions cut 5 bases from V and 9 bases from J, with 11 bases between. The germline V gene has CDR1 MDHEN and CDR2 SYDVKM. The CDR3 has 12 amino acids. The CDR3 DNA reads TGTGCCAGCAGTCTCAAGTCCCGGCCCCAGCATTTT. Encoded protein: CASSLKSRPQHF.

This clone appeared a single time. The chain couples TRBV11-3 to TRBJ2-1; D is possibly TRBD1 or TRBD2 (5 bases each). Germline loops: CDR1 SGHNT, CDR2 YENEEA. Trimming shortened V by 3 bases and J by 9 bases, and 9 bases separated the two germline ends. CDR3 length: 12 amino acids. CDR3: CASSFGATEQFF. In nucleotides, the CDR3 is TGTGCCAGCAGCTTCGGGGCCACTGAGCAGTTCTTC.

V gene TRBV6-5 combines with J gene TRBJ2-1, with 11 bases that match TRBD2. Germline assignment: CDR1 MNHEY and CDR2 SVGAGI. With 6 bases clipped from V and 9 bases from J, the junction kept 10 bases outside the gene matches. This CDR3 comprises 15 residues. The CDR3 bases are TGTGCCAGCAGGTTACGGACTAGCGGGTTTGGTGAGCAGTTCTTC. Its translation is CASRLRTSGFGEQFF.

V and J are TRBV7-2 and TRBJ2-1; 11 nucleotides align to TRBD2. The germline CDR1 and CDR2 sequences are SGHTA and FQGNSA. The junction had 2 bases not matched to a gene; V was cut back by 1 base and J by 6 bases. The CDR3 covers 15 residues. The DNA of the CDR3 is TGTGCCAGCAGCTTAGAGCTAGCGGGGGGCAATGAGCAGTTCTTC. This sequence encodes CASSLELAGGNEQFF.

As DNA, the CDR3 is TGTGCCAGCAGTACCCGGACCTATAATGAAAAACTGTTTTTT. The encoded protein is CASSTRTYNEKLFF. The chain has TRBV6-1 and TRBJ1-4; D unclear. Germline CDR1 and CDR2: MNHNS and SASEGT. Trimming shortened V by 5 bases and J by 4 bases, and 11 bases separated the two germline ends. This CDR3 spans 14 amino acids.